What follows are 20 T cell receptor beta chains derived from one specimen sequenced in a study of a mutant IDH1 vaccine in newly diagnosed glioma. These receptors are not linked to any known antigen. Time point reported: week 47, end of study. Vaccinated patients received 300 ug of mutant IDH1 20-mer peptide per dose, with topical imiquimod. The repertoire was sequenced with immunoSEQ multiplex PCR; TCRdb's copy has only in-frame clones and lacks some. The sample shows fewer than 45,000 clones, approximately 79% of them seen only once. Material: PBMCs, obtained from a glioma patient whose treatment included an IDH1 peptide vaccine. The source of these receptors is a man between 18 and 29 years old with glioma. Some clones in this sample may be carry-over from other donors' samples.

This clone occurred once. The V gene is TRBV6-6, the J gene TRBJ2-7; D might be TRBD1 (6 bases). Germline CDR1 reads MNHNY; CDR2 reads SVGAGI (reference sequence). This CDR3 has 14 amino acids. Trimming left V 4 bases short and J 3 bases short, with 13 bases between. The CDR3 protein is CASSSLTGYYEQYF. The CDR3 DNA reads TGTGCCAGCAGTTCCCTGACAGGATACTACGAGCAGTACTTC.

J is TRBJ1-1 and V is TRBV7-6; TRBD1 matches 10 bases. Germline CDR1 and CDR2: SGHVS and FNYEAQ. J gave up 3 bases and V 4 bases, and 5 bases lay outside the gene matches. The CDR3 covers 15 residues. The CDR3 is CASSWGQGMDTEAFF. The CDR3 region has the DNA TGTGCCAGCAGCTGGGGACAGGGGATGGACACTGAAGCTTTCTTT. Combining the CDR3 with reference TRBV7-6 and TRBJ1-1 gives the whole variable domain GAGVSQSPRYKVTKRGQDVALRCDPISGHVSLYWYRQALGQGPEFLTYFNYEAQQDKSGLPNDRFSAERPEGSISTLTIQRTEQRDSAMYRCASSWGQGMDTEAFFGQGTRLTVV.

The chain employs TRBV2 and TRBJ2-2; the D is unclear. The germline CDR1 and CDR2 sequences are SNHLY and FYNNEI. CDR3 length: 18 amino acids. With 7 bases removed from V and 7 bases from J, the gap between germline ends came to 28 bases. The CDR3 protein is CASMKAYGRTSESGELFF. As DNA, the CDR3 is TGTGCCAGCATGAAGGCCTACGGAAGGACCTCAGAGAGCGGGGAGCTGTTTTTT.

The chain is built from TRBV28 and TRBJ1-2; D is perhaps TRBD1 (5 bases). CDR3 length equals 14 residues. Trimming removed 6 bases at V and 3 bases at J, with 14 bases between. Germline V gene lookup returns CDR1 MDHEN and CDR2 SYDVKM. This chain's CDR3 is CASSPGRPDYGYTF. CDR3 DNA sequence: TGTGCCAGCAGCCCGGGACGCCCGGACTATGGCTACACCTTC.

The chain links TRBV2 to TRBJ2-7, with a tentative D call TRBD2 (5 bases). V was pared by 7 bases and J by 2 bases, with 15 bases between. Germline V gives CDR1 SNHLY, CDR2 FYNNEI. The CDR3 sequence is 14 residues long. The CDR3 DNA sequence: TGTGCCAGCAACGAGGGCCCGCCGACCTACGAGCAGTACTTC. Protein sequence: CASNEGPPTYEQYF.

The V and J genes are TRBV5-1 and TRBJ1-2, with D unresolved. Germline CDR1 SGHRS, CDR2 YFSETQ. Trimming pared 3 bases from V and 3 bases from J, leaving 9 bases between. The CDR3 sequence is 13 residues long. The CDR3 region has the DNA TGCGCCAGCAGCTCCAGACCTGACTATGGCTACACCTTC. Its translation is CASSSRPDYGYTF.

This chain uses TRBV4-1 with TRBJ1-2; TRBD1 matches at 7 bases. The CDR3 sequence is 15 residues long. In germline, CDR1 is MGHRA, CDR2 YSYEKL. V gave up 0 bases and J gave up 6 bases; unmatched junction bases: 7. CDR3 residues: CASSQDRRGMDGYTF. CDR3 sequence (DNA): TGCGCCAGCAGCCAAGATCGCAGGGGGATGGATGGCTACACCTTC.

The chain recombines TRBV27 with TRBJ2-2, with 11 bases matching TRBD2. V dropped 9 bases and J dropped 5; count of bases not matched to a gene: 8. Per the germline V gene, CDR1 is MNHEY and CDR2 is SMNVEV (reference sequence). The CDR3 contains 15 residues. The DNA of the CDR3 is TGTGCCAGTCGGCCACTAGCGGGGGATACCGGGGAGCTGTTTTTT. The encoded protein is CASRPLAGDTGELFF.

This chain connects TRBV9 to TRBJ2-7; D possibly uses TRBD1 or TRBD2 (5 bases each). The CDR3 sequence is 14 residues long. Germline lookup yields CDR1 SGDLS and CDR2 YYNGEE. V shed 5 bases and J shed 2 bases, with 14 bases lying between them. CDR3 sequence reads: CASRAGTAAYEQYF. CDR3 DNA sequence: TGTGCCAGCAGGGCCGGGACCGCAGCCTACGAGCAGTACTTC.

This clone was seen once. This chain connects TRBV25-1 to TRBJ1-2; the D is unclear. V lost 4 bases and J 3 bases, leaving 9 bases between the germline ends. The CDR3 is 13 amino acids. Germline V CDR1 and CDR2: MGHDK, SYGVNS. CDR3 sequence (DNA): TGTGCCAGCAGTGTCGGGGTTGACTATGGCTACACCTTC. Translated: CASSVGVDYGYTF.

Here the CDR3 reads CASQDGYYGYTF. The CDR3 coding sequence is TGTGCCTCCCAAGACGGCTACTATGGCTACACCTTC. This rearrangement joins TRBV30 to TRBJ1-2; no definite D call. The V end was cut by 7 bases, the J end by 3 bases, with 12 bases between. CDR1 GTSNPN and CDR2 SVGIG come from the germline V gene (reference sequence). The CDR3 runs 12 residues.

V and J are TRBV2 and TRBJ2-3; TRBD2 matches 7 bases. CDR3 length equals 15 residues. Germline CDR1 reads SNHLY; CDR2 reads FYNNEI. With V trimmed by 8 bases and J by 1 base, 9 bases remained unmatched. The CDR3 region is CASWGLHLGTDTQYF. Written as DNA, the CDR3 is TGTGCCAGCTGGGGACTACACCTTGGCACAGATACGCAGTATTTT.

CDR3 in amino acids: CAISEGTGMPTEAFF. DNA of the CDR3: TGTGCCATCAGTGAGGGGACAGGTATGCCCACTGAAGCTTTCTTT. The J gene is TRBJ1-1, the V gene TRBV10-3; TRBD1 matches 8 bases. The CDR3 consists of 15 residues. Per the germline V gene, CDR1 is ENHRY and CDR2 is SYGVKD. J lost 4 bases, V lost 2 bases, and 6 bases had no gene match.

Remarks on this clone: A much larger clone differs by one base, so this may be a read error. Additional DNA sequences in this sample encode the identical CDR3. The chain's CDR3 is CASSQDPGGQETQYF. The CDR3 nucleotides are TGCGCCAGCAGCCAAGACCCGGGGGGGCAAGAGACCCAGTACTTC. The chain joins TRBV4-1 to TRBJ2-5; 8 positions agree with TRBD2. J gave up 2 bases and V 0 bases, and 2 bases lay outside the gene matches. The germline V gene has CDR1 MGHRA and CDR2 YSYEKL. The CDR3 sequence is 15 residues long.

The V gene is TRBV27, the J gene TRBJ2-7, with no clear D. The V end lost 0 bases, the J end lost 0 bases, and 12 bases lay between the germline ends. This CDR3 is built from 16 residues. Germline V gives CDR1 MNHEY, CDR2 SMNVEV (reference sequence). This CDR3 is CASSLSTSYTSYEQYF. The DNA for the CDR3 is TGTGCCAGCAGTTTATCGACATCCTATACCTCCTACGAGCAGTACTTC.

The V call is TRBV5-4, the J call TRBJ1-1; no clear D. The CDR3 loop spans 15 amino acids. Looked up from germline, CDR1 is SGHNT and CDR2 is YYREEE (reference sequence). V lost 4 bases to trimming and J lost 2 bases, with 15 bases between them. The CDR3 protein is CASSLPPGRNTEAFF. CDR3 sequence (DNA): TGTGCCAGCAGCCTACCCCCGGGCCGCAACACTGAAGCTTTCTTT.

The chain's CDR3 is CASSLGPGQGFNEQYF. DNA for the CDR3: TGTGCCAGCAGCTTAGGCCCAGGACAGGGGTTCAACGAGCAGTACTTC. The chain couples TRBV7-3 to TRBJ2-7; 9 nucleotides line up with TRBD1. The length of the CDR3 is 16 residues. Germline V gene data show CDR1 as SGHTA and CDR2 as FQGTGA. Unmatched junction bases numbered 10, after V lost 2 bases and J lost 5 bases.

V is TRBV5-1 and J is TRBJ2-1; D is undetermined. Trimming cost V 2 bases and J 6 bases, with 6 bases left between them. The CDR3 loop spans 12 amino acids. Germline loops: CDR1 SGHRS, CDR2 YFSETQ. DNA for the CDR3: TGCGCCAGCAGCTTTAGGGTCAATGAGCAGTTCTTC. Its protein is CASSFRVNEQFF.

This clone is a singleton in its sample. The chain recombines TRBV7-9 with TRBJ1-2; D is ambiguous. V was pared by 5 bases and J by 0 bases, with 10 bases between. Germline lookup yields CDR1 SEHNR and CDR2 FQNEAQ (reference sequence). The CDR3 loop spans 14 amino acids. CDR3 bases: TGTGCCAGCAGCATCTACAATACTAACTATGGCTACACCTTC. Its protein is CASSIYNTNYGYTF. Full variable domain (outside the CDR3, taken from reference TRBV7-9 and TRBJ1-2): DTGVSQNPRHKITKRGQNVTFRCDPISEHNRLYWYRQTLGQGPEFLTYFQNEAQLEKSRLLSDRFSAERPKGSFSTLEIQRTEQGDSAMYLCASSIYNTNYGYTFGSGTRLTVV.

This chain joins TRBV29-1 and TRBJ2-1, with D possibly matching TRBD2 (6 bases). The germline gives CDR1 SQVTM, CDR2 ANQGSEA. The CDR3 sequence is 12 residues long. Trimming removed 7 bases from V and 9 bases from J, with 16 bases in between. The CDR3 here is CSAPTGAGEQFF. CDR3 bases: TGCAGCGCCCCCACGGGAGCCGGTGAGCAGTTCTTC.